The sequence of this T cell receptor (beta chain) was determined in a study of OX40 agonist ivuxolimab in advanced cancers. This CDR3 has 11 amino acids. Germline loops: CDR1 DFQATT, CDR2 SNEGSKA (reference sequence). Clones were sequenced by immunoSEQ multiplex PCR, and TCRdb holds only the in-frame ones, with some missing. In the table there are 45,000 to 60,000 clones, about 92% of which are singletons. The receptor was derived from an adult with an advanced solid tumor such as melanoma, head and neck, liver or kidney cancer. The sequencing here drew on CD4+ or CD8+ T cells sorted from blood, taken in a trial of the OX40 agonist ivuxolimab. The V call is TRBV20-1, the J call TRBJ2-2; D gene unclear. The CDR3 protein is CGTGIEGELFF. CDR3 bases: TGCGGCACCGGTATCGAGGGGGAGCTGTTTTTT.